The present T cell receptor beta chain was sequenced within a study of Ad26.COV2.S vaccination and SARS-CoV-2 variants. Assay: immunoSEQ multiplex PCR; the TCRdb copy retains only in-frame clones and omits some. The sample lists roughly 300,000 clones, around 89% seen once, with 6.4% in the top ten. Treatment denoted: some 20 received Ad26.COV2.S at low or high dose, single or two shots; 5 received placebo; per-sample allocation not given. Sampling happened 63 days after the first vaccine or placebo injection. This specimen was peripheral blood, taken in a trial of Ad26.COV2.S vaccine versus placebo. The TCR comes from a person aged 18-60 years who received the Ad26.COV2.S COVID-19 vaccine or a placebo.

The CDR3: CASSLEPGAGETQYF. As DNA, the CDR3 is TGTGCCAGCAGCTTAGAACCGGGGGCAGGAGAGACCCAGTACTTC. This chain joins TRBV7-9 and TRBJ2-5; possibly TRBD1 or TRBD2 for D (6 bases each). The germline V and J ends were trimmed by 1 base and 4 bases, with 13 bases remaining between them. The germline V gene encodes CDR1 SEHNR and CDR2 FQNEAQ (reference sequence). This CDR3 spans 15 amino acids.